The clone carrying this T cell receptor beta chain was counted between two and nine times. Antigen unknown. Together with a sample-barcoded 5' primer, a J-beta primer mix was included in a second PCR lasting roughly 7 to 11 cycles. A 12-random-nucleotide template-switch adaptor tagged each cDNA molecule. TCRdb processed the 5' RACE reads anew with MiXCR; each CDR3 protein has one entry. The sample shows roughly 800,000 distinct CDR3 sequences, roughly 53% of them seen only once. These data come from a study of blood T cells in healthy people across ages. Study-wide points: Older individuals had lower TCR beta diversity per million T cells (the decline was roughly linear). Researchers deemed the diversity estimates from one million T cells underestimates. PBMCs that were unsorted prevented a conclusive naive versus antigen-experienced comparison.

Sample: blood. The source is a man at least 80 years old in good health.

The CDR3 loop is CASSQDHGTPTYEQYF. The CDR3 DNA is TGTGCCAGCAGCCAAGATCATGGGACTCCCACCTACGAGCAGTACTTC. V usage is TRBV3-1 and J usage is TRBJ2-7; TRBD2 might be the D (6 bases). Deletions cut 0 bases from V and 2 bases from J, with 14 bases between. Germline V gives CDR1 LGHDT, CDR2 YNNKEL (reference sequence). The CDR3 extends over 16 amino acids.